The 16 T cell receptor beta chains below come from one sample, sequenced in a study of T cells in Graves' hyperthyroidism and ophthalmopathy. Researchers amplified the TCR beta CDR3 regions from RNA transcripts. The HTBI primer set served for first-round RT-PCR of the TCR CDR3. TCRdb re-derived calls from the multiplex PCR reads in MiXCR, one entry per CDR3 protein. This table has about 610,000 distinct CDR3 sequences, under 15% appearing once. Material for sequencing was blood. Receptors originate from a woman in her 40s with Graves' ophthalmopathy.

This clonotype was detected many times. This chain links TRBV6-1 with TRBJ2-3; TRBD2 agrees at 12 bases. The J segment lost 2 bases and the V segment lost 6 bases, leaving 3 bases of the junction unmatched. CDR1 and CDR2 (germline): MNHNS, SASEGT. This CDR3 region has 15 residues. DNA for the CDR3: TGTGCCAGCAGCGGACTAGCGGGGTTCACAGATACGCAGTATTTT. This sequence encodes CASSGLAGFTDTQYF.

This clonotype was detected ten times or more. This chain connects TRBV6-1 to TRBJ2-7, with 9 bases identical to TRBD2. Per the germline V gene, CDR1 is MNHNS and CDR2 is SASEGT. The V and J ends lost 7 bases and 2 bases, in that order; junction bases with no gene match: 6. This CDR3 has 14 residues. CDR3 in amino acids: CASIRSGRPYEQYF. The CDR3 nucleotides read TGTGCCAGCATTAGAAGCGGGAGGCCCTACGAGCAGTACTTC.

This clonotype was seen at least ten times. The rearrangement links TRBV11-2 to TRBJ2-2; no clear D. V lost 5 bases and J lost 7, with 17 bases in between. CDR1 SGHAT and CDR2 FQNNGV come from the germline V gene. CDR3 size: 15 residues. The DNA for the CDR3 is TGTGCCAGCAGCCCCATAGATAGAGCTGTCGGGGAGCTGTTTTTT. It codes for CASSPIDRAVGELFF.

This clonotype was observed a handful of times. CDR3 coding DNA: TGTGCCAGCAGCCTGGGGACGCAGTCTTGGAACACTGAAGCTTTCTTT. This encodes CASSLGTQSWNTEAFF. V is TRBV5-4 and J is TRBJ1-1, with D possibly TRBD1 on 5 matching bases. The germline V gene encodes CDR1 SGHNT and CDR2 YYREEE (reference sequence). Trimming pared 4 bases from V and 1 base from J, leaving 17 bases between. This CDR3 spans 16 amino acids. Full variable domain (remainder filled in from reference TRBV5-4 and TRBJ1-1): ETGVTQSPTHLIKTRGQQVTLRCSSQSGHNTVSWYQQALGQGPQFIFQYYREEENGRGNFPPRFSGLQFPNYSSELNVNALELDDSALYLCASSLGTQSWNTEAFFGQGTRLTVV.

This clonotype was counted at least ten times. The V call is TRBV7-8, the J call TRBJ2-2, with 14 bases matching TRBD2. The V gene's germline CDR1 is SGHVS and CDR2 FQNEAQ. The J segment lost 7 bases and the V segment lost 4 bases, leaving 8 bases of the junction unmatched. CDR3 size: 17 residues. CDR3 in amino acids: CASSSLTSGRADGELFF. CDR3 nucleotide sequence: TGTGCCAGCAGCTCCTTGACTAGCGGGAGGGCGGACGGGGAGCTGTTTTTT. The full variable domain, rest sourced from reference TRBV7-8 and TRBJ2-2, is GAGVSQSPRYKVAKRGQDVALRCDPISGHVSLFWYQQALGQGPEFLTYFQNEAQLDKSGLPSDRFFAERPEGSVSTLKIQRTQQEDSAVYLCASSSLTSGRADGELFFGEGSRLTVL.

This clonotype was seen at least ten times. The chain uses TRBV28 and TRBJ1-6; no reliable D call. This CDR3 is built from 14 residues. In germline, CDR1 is MDHEN, CDR2 SYDVKM. Trimming left V 5 bases short and J 9 bases short, with 14 bases between. The CDR3 coding sequence is TGTGCCAGCAGTCCCGACCAGACGATTTCACCCCTCCACTTT. It encodes CASSPDQTISPLHF.

This clonotype came up many times. The J gene is TRBJ2-7, the V gene TRBV6-2 or TRBV6-3; 11 bases line up with TRBD1. CDR1 and CDR2 (germline): MNHEY, SVGEGT. The CDR3 extends over 15 amino acids. J was trimmed by 2 bases and V by 6 bases; bases with no gene match: 6. The CDR3 DNA sequence: TGTGCCAGCAGCTCGGACAGGGGGCACCCCTACGAGCAGTACTTC. Translated, it gives CASSSDRGHPYEQYF.

The V gene is TRBV19, the J gene TRBJ2-2, with 13 bases identical to TRBD2. The length of the CDR3 is 16 residues. Germline lookup yields CDR1 LNHDA and CDR2 SQIVND (reference sequence). V was clipped by 8 bases and J by 3 bases; unmatched bases: 6. CDR3 loop: CASLLAGGPHTGELFF. CDR3 in DNA: TGTGCCAGTTTACTAGCGGGAGGGCCCCACACCGGGGAGCTGTTTTTT. Variable domain in full (rest from reference TRBV19 and TRBJ2-2): DGGITQSPKYLFRKEGQNVTLSCEQNLNHDAMYWYRQDPGQGLRLIYYSQIVNDFQKGDIAEGYSVSREKKESFPLTVTSAQKNPTAFYLCASLLAGGPHTGELFFGEGSRLTVL.

This chain links TRBV18 with TRBJ2-7, with 8 positions matching TRBD2. J lost 6 bases, V lost 5 bases, and 12 bases had no gene match. Germline V gene lookup returns CDR1 KGHSH and CDR2 LQKENI. The CDR3 is made up of 15 amino acids. The CDR3 DNA reads as TGTGCCAGCTCAAACGGGGTAGCGGGAATTATCGAGCAGTACTTC. Translated: CASSNGVAGIIEQYF.

This clonotype was seen ten or more times. The J gene is TRBJ2-2, the V gene TRBV6-5, with TRBD1 identical over 7 bases. This CDR3 is 15 amino acids long. Trimming at V came to 2 bases and at J to 5 bases, leaving 5 bases not matched to a gene. The germline CDR1 and CDR2 sequences are MNHEY and SVGAGI. The CDR3 DNA reads as TGTGCCAGCAGTTACCTATCAGGGGGAACCGGGGAGCTGTTTTTT. It encodes CASSYLSGGTGELFF.

The chain combines TRBV4-1 with TRBJ1-1; D is perhaps TRBD1 (5 bases). From germline, CDR1 is MGHRA and CDR2 YSYEKL. This CDR3 is built from 16 residues. Trimming pared 0 bases from V and 5 bases from J, leaving 16 bases between. The CDR3 region is CASSQEPGGSRTEAFF. The CDR3 DNA sequence: TGCGCCAGCAGCCAAGAACCCGGGGGATCAAGGACTGAAGCTTTCTTT.

This clonotype was seen repeatedly, ten times or more. The rearrangement links TRBV19 to TRBJ1-5; the match to TRBD1 covers 7 bases. The CDR3 spans 13 residues. The V gene's germline CDR1 is LNHDA and CDR2 SQIVND (reference sequence). J lost 9 bases, V lost 0 bases, and 2 bases had no gene match. CDR3 amino acids: CASSIEQGWPQHF. As DNA, the CDR3 is TGTGCCAGTAGTATAGAACAGGGGTGGCCCCAGCATTTT.

In its sample, this clonotype was seen a few times. The rearrangement uses TRBV2 and TRBJ1-2; the D is unclear. The CDR3 loop spans 9 amino acids. Germline V gene data show CDR1 as SNHLY and CDR2 as FYNNEI. Deletions cut 6 bases from V and 5 bases from J, with 1 base between. CDR3 DNA: TGTGCCAGCAGGTATGGCTACACCTTC. This sequence encodes CASRYGYTF.

Ten or more counts support this clonotype. V is TRBV2 and J is TRBJ2-3; D not resolved. Trimming cost V 7 bases and J 2 bases, with 13 bases left between them. The CDR3 extends over 14 amino acids. Per the germline V gene, CDR1 is SNHLY and CDR2 is FYNNEI. The CDR3 protein is CASILAPYTDTQYF. The DNA of the CDR3 is TGTGCCAGCATTCTTGCCCCTTACACAGATACGCAGTATTTT.

This clonotype was recorded many times. The chain recombines TRBV20-1 with TRBJ1-1; D is ambiguous. This CDR3 contains 13 residues. Germline V gene sequence: CDR1 DFQATT, CDR2 SNEGSKA (reference sequence). Deletions cut 6 bases from V and 0 bases from J, with 11 bases between. CDR3 residues: CSAPAEMNTEAFF. The CDR3 DNA sequence: TGCAGTGCCCCCGCGGAGATGAACACTGAAGCTTTCTTT.

This chain links TRBV30 with TRBJ2-7; TRBD1 is a possible D gene (6 bases). CDR3 length: 13 amino acids. Trimming pared 4 bases from V and 1 base from J, leaving 11 bases between. CDR1 GTSNPN and CDR2 SVGIG come from the germline V gene (reference sequence). CDR3 DNA sequence: TGTGCCTGGACAGGGGCGTCTTCCTACGAGCAGTACTTC. Translating gives CAWTGASSYEQYF.